One and the same sample provided the 10 T cell receptor beta chains below, sequenced in a study of blood T cell repertoires in COVID-19 (dated by TCRdb to the early 2020s). The library was made by the immunoSEQ multiplex PCR assay. TCRdb took this table from immuneACCESS and kept in-frame rearrangements with V and J called. Such tables lack part of the clones; where checked against another copy, unresolved V genes explain under half of the gap, and the rest is unexplained. A total of over 120,000 clones appear in this sample, 77% of them only once. Of the sample, roughly 8.6% is held by the ten largest clones. Sequenced sample: peripheral blood. Receptors were obtained from a woman between 50 and 59 years old with active or convalescent COVID-19.

The gene calls are TRBV5-4 and TRBJ1-1; TRBD1 matches at 8 bases. Trimming removed 4 bases from V and 5 bases from J; junction bases left unmatched: 4. Germline CDR1 and CDR2: SGHNT and YYREEE (reference sequence). This CDR3 spans 13 amino acids. This CDR3 is CASSLQGETEAFF. The DNA of the CDR3 is TGTGCCAGCAGCCTACAGGGGGAGACTGAAGCTTTCTTT.

This clone was counted a single time. The V and J genes are TRBV6-4 and TRBJ2-3; 8 positions agree with TRBD1. There are 16 residues in the CDR3. The germline V gene encodes CDR1 MRHNA and CDR2 SNTAGT. J lost 10 bases, V lost 3 bases, and 15 bases had no gene match. The CDR3 spells CASSEAPQGELDPQYF. CDR3 DNA sequence: TGTGCCAGCAGTGAGGCACCACAGGGGGAGCTCGACCCGCAGTATTTT.

The J gene is TRBJ1-6, the V gene TRBV6-2 or TRBV6-3, with D maybe TRBD1 (5 bases). CDR3 length: 17 residues. V lost 2 bases to trimming and J lost 12 bases, with 23 bases between them. Germline values: CDR1 MNHEY, CDR2 SVGEGT. The chain's CDR3 is CASSYPPGGGGLLPLHF. The DNA of the CDR3 is TGTGCCAGCAGTTACCCTCCCGGGGGTGGCGGTCTGTTACCCCTCCACTTT.

This clone has just a few counts. The chain has TRBV18 and TRBJ2-1; D gene ambiguous. Germline V gives CDR1 KGHSH, CDR2 LQKENI. The CDR3 is 13 amino acids. V lost 5 bases, J lost 7 bases, and 12 bases lay in between. CDR3 in DNA: TGTGCCAGCTCATCATCAGGTCAAAATGAGCAGTTCTTC. Its translation is CASSSSGQNEQFF. Filled out from reference TRBV18 and TRBJ2-1, the complete variable domain reads NAGVMQNPRHLVRRRGQEARLRCSPMKGHSHVYWYRQLPEEGLKFMVYLQKENIIDESGMPKERFSAEFPKEGPSILRIQQVVRGDSAAYFCASSSSGQNEQFFGPGTRLTVL.

CDR3 sequence reads: CASSETRTENTEAFF. As DNA, the CDR3 is TGTGCCAGCAGTGAGACCCGGACAGAGAACACTGAAGCTTTCTTT. The chain combines TRBV2 with TRBJ1-1, with D tentatively TRBD1 (6 bases). Trimming removed 3 bases from V and 1 base from J, with 12 bases in between. CDR1 and CDR2 from the germline V gene are SNHLY and FYNNEI. This CDR3 is 15 amino acids long.

V is TRBV18 and J is TRBJ1-6; no reliable D call. Looked up from germline, CDR1 is KGHSH and CDR2 is LQKENI. Trimming pared 6 bases from V and 8 bases from J, leaving 20 bases between. CDR3 length: 16 amino acids. The CDR3 DNA follows: TGTGCCAGCTCGTCGAATGCGGGAGGAAGAGATTCACCCCTCCACTTT. It translates to CASSSNAGGRDSPLHF.

The chain has TRBV16 and TRBJ2-2; D ambiguous. Germline V gene data show CDR1 as KGHSY and CDR2 as FQNENV. The CDR3 runs 14 residues. With 0 bases removed from V and 4 bases from J, the gap between germline ends came to 6 bases. In DNA form, the CDR3 reads TGTGCCAGCAGCCAATCGACGGGCACCGGGGAGCTGTTTTTT. Translation gives CASSQSTGTGELFF.

The chain joins TRBV6-1 to TRBJ1-4; D is perhaps TRBD1 (6 bases). The length of the CDR3 is 16 residues. Trimming shortened V by 4 bases and J by 6 bases, and 18 bases separated the two germline ends. Germline CDR1 reads MNHNS; CDR2 reads SASEGT. In DNA form, the CDR3 reads TGTGCCAGCAGTGCCGGGACACTCTTTGGAGATGAAAAACTGTTTTTT. It encodes CASSAGTLFGDEKLFF.

The V gene is TRBV7-9, the J gene TRBJ2-3; 10 bases line up with TRBD2. This CDR3 is built from 15 residues. Germline-derived CDR1 and CDR2 are SEHNR and FQNEAQ (reference sequence). V lost 1 base, J lost 5 bases, and 3 bases stayed unmatched. Here the CDR3 DNA reads TGTGCCAGCAGCTTAGTAGCGGGGGGCGAAGATACGCAGTATTTT. The encoded protein is CASSLVAGGEDTQYF.

The chain joins TRBV7-9 to TRBJ2-3, with TRBD1 identical over 12 bases. Germline trimming cut 4 bases from V and 0 bases from J; bases unmatched to any gene: 5. The germline gives CDR1 SEHNR, CDR2 FQNEAQ (reference sequence). The CDR3 sequence is 17 residues long. This chain's CDR3 is CASSSRGQGASTDTQYF. Written as DNA, the CDR3 is TGTGCCAGCAGCTCTAGGGGACAGGGGGCCAGCACAGATACGCAGTATTTT. Together with reference TRBV7-9 and TRBJ2-3, the CDR3 gives the full variable domain: DTGVSQNPRHKITKRGQNVTFRCDPISEHNRLYWYRQTLGQGPEFLTYFQNEAQLEKSRLLSDRFSAERPKGSFSTLEIQRTEQGDSAMYLCASSSRGQGASTDTQYFGPGTRLTVL.